What follows are 32 T cell receptor beta chains derived from one specimen sequenced in a study of beta chain features in type 1 diabetes. The authors reverse transcribed all of the isolated RNA, so sequencing captured expressed TCRB transcripts. The protocol was immunoSEQ multiplex PCR, while the TCRdb copy is restricted to in-frame clones and leaves out a portion. The repertoire includes under 350,000 clones, roughly 24% of them detected once, and 0.012% sits in the top ten. General observations from the study: When Type 1 diabetes patients were examined, their TCRB CDR3s proved moderately but significantly shorter in all four CD4+ subsets.

The antigens these receptors bind are not known. The sample consisted of naive CD4+ T cells from blood. Receptor source: a woman under 40 with type 1 diabetes.

This clone was seen a few times. The chain joins TRBV29-1 to TRBJ1-3; TRBD1 matches at 7 bases. The CDR3 has 13 residues. From germline, CDR1 is SQVTM and CDR2 ANQGSEA. Trimming cost V 7 bases and J 2 bases; bases outside gene matches: 5. The CDR3 region is CSAQTGTGNTIYF. The CDR3 DNA follows: TGCAGCGCTCAGACAGGGACTGGAAACACCATATATTTT.

This clone has just a few counts. This chain uses TRBV29-1 with TRBJ1-1, with 7 bases aligning to TRBD1. Trimming removed 4 bases from V and 3 bases from J; junction bases left unmatched: 5. Germline CDR1 SQVTM, CDR2 ANQGSEA. The CDR3 is made up of 13 amino acids. The CDR3 DNA reads as TGCAGCGTTGTAGACAGGGCGGACACTGAAGCTTTCTTT. This gives the protein CSVVDRADTEAFF.

A few counts support this clone. V usage is TRBV28 and J usage is TRBJ2-7, with 7 positions matching TRBD1. This CDR3 is 13 amino acids long. V trimming: 6 bases; J trimming: 3 bases; junction bases outside the gene matches: 5. Germline CDR1 reads MDHEN; CDR2 reads SYDVKM. As DNA, the CDR3 is TGTGCCAGCAGACGTACAGGGGTCTACGAGCAGTACTTC. Translating gives CASRRTGVYEQYF.

A few counts support this clone. The DNA of the CDR3 is TGTGCCAGCAGTCGGGGTTTGGGCTACGAGCAGTACTTC. It is translated as CASSRGLGYEQYF. This chain connects TRBV7-3 to TRBJ2-7; D may be TRBD2 (5 bases). Germline V lookup: CDR1 SGHTA, CDR2 FQGTGA. V gave up 6 bases and J gave up 3 bases, with 12 bases separating them. CDR3 size: 13 residues. Full variable domain (outside the CDR3, taken from reference TRBV7-3 and TRBJ2-7): GAGVSQTPSNKVTEKGKYVELRCDPISGHTALYWYRQSLGQGPEFLIYFQGTGAADDSGLPNDRFFAVRPEGSVSTLKIQRTERGDSAVYLCASSRGLGYEQYFGPGTRLTVT.

The V and J genes are TRBV5-4 and TRBJ1-2, with D uncertain. The CDR3 totals 16 residues. With 0 bases removed from V and 2 bases from J, the gap between germline ends came to 14 bases. Germline CDR1 and CDR2: SGHNT and YYREEE (reference sequence). The CDR3 DNA reads as TGTGCCAGCAGCTTGGTTTACGGGGTTGGCAACTATGGCTACACCTTC. Amino acids: CASSLVYGVGNYGYTF.

The J gene is TRBJ2-2, the V gene TRBV29-1; D not certain. The ends were cut back, 5 bases at V and 1 base at J, with 8 bases in the middle. From germline, CDR1 is SQVTM and CDR2 ANQGSEA. CDR3 length: 13 amino acids. CDR3 nucleotide sequence: TGCAGCGTTACTCATCGGAACACCGGGGAGCTGTTTTTT. Translated: CSVTHRNTGELFF.

The rearrangement joins TRBV27 to TRBJ1-1; 10 bases are a match to TRBD1. The CDR3 consists of 16 residues. Germline assignment: CDR1 MNHEY and CDR2 SMNVEV (reference sequence). V gave up 5 bases and J gave up 3 bases; unmatched junction bases: 9. CDR3 residues: CASSPYGTGEDTEAFF. CDR3 nucleotides: TGTGCCAGCAGTCCATACGGGACAGGGGAGGACACTGAAGCTTTCTTT.

This clone was detected a few times. V is TRBV6-6 and J is TRBJ2-6; D unclear. The CDR3 contains 14 residues. Germline CDR1 MNHNY, CDR2 SVGAGI (reference sequence). Between the trimmed V and J ends, which lost 6 bases and 0 bases, there was a span of 6 bases. CDR3 DNA: TGTGCCAGCAGCGGGTACTCTGGGGCCAACGTCCTGACTTTC. Its translation: CASSGYSGANVLTF.

The V and J genes are TRBV11-2 and TRBJ1-2; possibly TRBD1 for D (6 bases). Trimming pared 2 bases from V and 2 bases from J, leaving 12 bases between. From germline, CDR1 is SGHAT and CDR2 FQNNGV. CDR3 length equals 15 residues. CDR3 nucleotide sequence: TGTGCCAGCAGCTTAACCCCGACAGGAAACTATGGCTACACCTTC. It yields the protein CASSLTPTGNYGYTF.

This clone was seen a handful of times. The J gene is TRBJ2-7, the V gene TRBV7-9; 11 bases match TRBD2. The CDR3 is 14 residues long. V shed 6 bases, J shed 6 bases, and the junction held 7 bases outside the gene matches. Germline V gene lookup returns CDR1 SEHNR and CDR2 FQNEAQ (reference sequence). CDR3 protein: CASRSGTSGPEQYF. The CDR3 DNA reads TGTGCCAGCAGGTCCGGGACTAGCGGCCCCGAGCAGTACTTC. Full variable domain (rest looked up from reference TRBV7-9 and TRBJ2-7): DTGVSQNPRHKITKRGQNVTFRCDPISEHNRLYWYRQTLGQGPEFLTYFQNEAQLEKSRLLSDRFSAERPKGSFSTLEIQRTEQGDSAMYLCASRSGTSGPEQYFGPGTRLTVT.

The J gene is TRBJ2-3, the V gene TRBV2, with D uncertain. V was clipped by 0 bases and J by 0 bases, with 16 bases between them. Germline CDR1 is SNHLY and CDR2 is FYNNEI. This CDR3 contains 18 residues. The DNA for the CDR3 is TGTGCCAGCAGTGAAGCGCTCCGGAGATCCACTAGCACAGATACGCAGTATTTT. It is translated as CASSEALRRSTSTDTQYF.

A few counts support this clone. As DNA, the CDR3 is TGTGCCAGCAGCGTAACGGGAGGGCCCTTGGAGACCCAGTACTTC. It codes for CASSVTGGPLETQYF. V gene TRBV9 combines with J gene TRBJ2-5; 8 bases line up with TRBD2. The CDR3 is 15 residues long. Germline loops: CDR1 SGDLS, CDR2 YYNGEE. Unmatched junction bases numbered 7, after V lost 1 base and J lost 5 bases. Drawing the rest from reference TRBV9 and TRBJ2-5, the complete variable domain is DSGVTQTPKHLITATGQRVTLRCSPRSGDLSVYWYQQSLDQGLQFLIQYYNGEERAKGNILERFSAQQFPDLHSELNLSSLELGDSALYFCASSVTGGPLETQYFGPGTRLLVL.

A single count supports this clone. The V call is TRBV9, the J call TRBJ2-1, with 8 bases identical to TRBD2. Germline V CDR1 and CDR2: SGDLS, YYNGEE. The CDR3 spans 16 residues. After removal of 0 bases from V and 5 bases from J, the junction contained 7 bases not matched to a gene. The CDR3 coding sequence is TGTGCCAGCAGCGTAGGAGCCAGCGGGAGTCACAATGAGCAGTTCTTC. It codes for CASSVGASGSHNEQFF.

The chain combines TRBV5-1 with TRBJ2-7, with 9 bases identical to TRBD2. The germline gives CDR1 SGHRS, CDR2 YFSETQ. The trim removed 2 bases at V and 2 bases at J, leaving 8 bases unmatched. The CDR3 spans 16 residues. The CDR3 sequence: CASSFPTSGPTYEQYF. Written as DNA, the CDR3 is TGCGCCAGCAGCTTCCCGACTAGCGGTCCTACCTACGAGCAGTACTTC. Together with reference TRBV5-1 and TRBJ2-7, the CDR3 gives the full variable domain: KAGVTQTPRYLIKTRGQQVTLSCSPISGHRSVSWYQQTPGQGLQFLFEYFSETQRNKGNFPGRFSGRQFSNSRSEMNVSTLELGDSALYLCASSFPTSGPTYEQYFGPGTRLTVT.

This clone was counted only a few times. The chain links TRBV2 to TRBJ2-4, with TRBD1 matching 8 bases. Germline CDR1 and CDR2: SNHLY and FYNNEI. The CDR3 is 12 residues long. V lost 7 bases and J lost 15; bases outside the gene matches: 11. The CDR3 DNA reads TGTGCCAGCATTCCCGGACAGGGAAGGTCGTACTTC. The encoded protein is CASIPGQGRSYF. Filled out from reference TRBV2 and TRBJ2-4, the complete variable domain reads EPEVTQTPSHQVTQMGQEVILRCVPISNHLYFYWYRQILGQKVEFLVSFYNNEISEKSEIFDDQFSVERPDGSNFTLKIRSTKLEDSAMYFCASIPGQGRSYFGAGTRLSVL.

This clone appeared a few times. CDR3 bases: TGTGCCTGGAGTGTAATCGAATCCGGTCCCTACAATGAGCAGTTCTTC. As protein: CAWSVIESGPYNEQFF. V usage is TRBV30 and J usage is TRBJ2-1; D is uncertain. Trimming left V 0 bases short and J 2 bases short, with 14 bases between. CDR1 and CDR2 from the germline V gene are GTSNPN and SVGIG (reference sequence). The CDR3 loop spans 16 amino acids.

The chain has TRBV29-1 and TRBJ1-4; 7 bases match TRBD1. Trimming at V came to 5 bases and at J to 4 bases, leaving 7 bases not matched to a gene. Germline CDR1 SQVTM, CDR2 ANQGSEA. CDR3 length: 14 amino acids. The CDR3 here is CSVYDRADNEKLFF. CDR3 nucleotide sequence: TGCAGCGTTTACGACAGGGCAGATAATGAAAAACTGTTTTTT. Full variable domain (missing parts from reference TRBV29-1 and TRBJ1-4): SAVISQKPSRDICQRGTSLTIQCQVDSQVTMMFWYRQQPGQSLTLIATANQGSEATYESGFVIDKFPISRPNLTFSTLTVSNMSPEDSSIYLCSVYDRADNEKLFFGSGTQLSVL.

This clone appeared a few times. The CDR3 spells CATARGITNYGYTF. The CDR3 nucleotides read TGTGCCACCGCTCGGGGGATTACTAACTATGGCTACACCTTC. V is TRBV15 and J is TRBJ1-2; D is possibly TRBD1 (5 bases). The germline V gene has CDR1 LNHNV and CDR2 YYDKDF (reference sequence). The CDR3 consists of 14 residues. Trimming removed 8 bases from V and 0 bases from J, with 13 bases in between.

V and J are TRBV7-9 and TRBJ1-1; D not resolved. Trimming removed 1 base at V and 6 bases at J, with 9 bases between. Germline V CDR1 and CDR2: SEHNR, FQNEAQ (reference sequence). CDR3 length: 13 residues. The CDR3 bases are TGTGCCAGCAGCTTAGAATCATTTTCTGAAGCTTTCTTT. This encodes CASSLESFSEAFF.

The chain carries TRBV20-1 and TRBJ1-2; D is unclear. Germline V gene data show CDR1 as DFQATT and CDR2 as SNEGSKA (reference sequence). The ends were cut back, 0 bases at V and 8 bases at J, with 7 bases in the middle. The CDR3 totals 11 residues. As DNA, the CDR3 is TGCAGTGCTAGAGATCGTGCGGGCTACACCTTC. It is translated as CSARDRAGYTF.

The sample holds a few counts of this clone. J is TRBJ2-7 and V is TRBV7-9, with 9 nucleotides matching TRBD2. Germline values: CDR1 SEHNR, CDR2 FQNEAQ (reference sequence). The junction had 5 bases not matched to a gene; V was cut back by 4 bases and J by 4 bases. This CDR3 spans 14 amino acids. This CDR3 reads CASSSAGGQYEQYF. Here the CDR3 DNA reads TGTGCCAGCAGCTCTGCGGGAGGGCAATACGAGCAGTACTTC.

This clone turned up a few times. V usage is TRBV2 and J usage is TRBJ2-5, with TRBD2 matching 12 bases. With the DNA end fitting TRBJ2-7 better, the J assignment may be wrong. Looked up from germline, CDR1 is SNHLY and CDR2 is FYNNEI. CDR3 length: 15 amino acids. The CDR3: CARYRLAGEYYEQYF. For the CDR3, the DNA is TGTGCCAGGTACCGACTAGCGGGAGAGTATTACGAGCAGTACTTC.

The V and J genes are TRBV29-1 and TRBJ1-2; possibly TRBD1 for D (5 bases). Germline values: CDR1 SQVTM, CDR2 ANQGSEA. V was trimmed by 4 bases and J by 4 bases, leaving 13 bases between them. The CDR3 contains 13 residues. CDR3 nucleotides: TGCAGCGTTGGCCCCAGGGCCGGCTATGGCTACACCTTC. It is translated as CSVGPRAGYGYTF.

J is TRBJ1-1 and V is TRBV7-3; D uncertain. CDR3 size: 13 residues. The V end lost 5 bases, the J end lost 3 bases, and 10 bases lay between the germline ends. The germline V gene has CDR1 SGHTA and CDR2 FQGTGA. The CDR3 DNA sequence: TGTGCCAGCAGCCGCTACGATGACACTGAAGCTTTCTTT. It encodes CASSRYDDTEAFF.

The chain couples TRBV20-1 to TRBJ2-3; D unresolved. CDR1 and CDR2 (germline): DFQATT, SNEGSKA (reference sequence). The CDR3 is 11 amino acids. The germline V and J ends were trimmed by 4 bases and 4 bases, with 6 bases remaining between them. CDR3 region: CSANSPDTQYF. The CDR3 DNA reads TGCAGTGCTAATTCTCCAGATACGCAGTATTTT.

The J gene is TRBJ2-1, the V gene TRBV9; maybe TRBD2 (6 bases). V lost 0 bases, J lost 2 bases, and 12 bases lay in between. Germline values: CDR1 SGDLS, CDR2 YYNGEE. The CDR3 is 16 amino acids. As DNA, the CDR3 is TGTGCCAGCAGCGTAGCTTCGGGAGCCACCTACAATGAGCAGTTCTTC. It translates to CASSVASGATYNEQFF.

CDR3 sequence (DNA): TGTGCCAGCAGTTTAACCCCATCGAGGGGGAGCAGTTGTGAGCAGTACTTC. Its protein product is CASSLTPSRGSSCEQYF. The rearrangement joins TRBV28 to TRBJ2-7, with TRBD1 as a possible D gene (6 bases). Germline V gives CDR1 MDHEN, CDR2 SYDVKM. V was trimmed by 2 bases and J by 7 bases, leaving 24 bases between them. There are 17 residues in the CDR3.

This clone was seen more than once but under ten times. V is TRBV25-1 and J is TRBJ1-2; no clear D. The CDR3 loop spans 13 amino acids. Per germline, CDR1 MGHDK and CDR2 SYGVNS. With 6 bases removed from V and 4 bases from J, the gap between germline ends came to 12 bases. CDR3 protein: CASSAWSFYGYTF. CDR3 DNA sequence: TGTGCCAGCAGCGCGTGGAGTTTCTATGGCTACACCTTC.

This clone was counted a few times. The chain links TRBV20-1 to TRBJ1-4; D is unresolved. Looked up from germline, CDR1 is DFQATT and CDR2 is SNEGSKA (reference sequence). Trimming cost V 6 bases and J 10 bases, with 12 bases left between them. The CDR3 is made up of 11 amino acids. The CDR3 DNA sequence: TGCAGTGCGGCAGATTTTGGAAAACTGTTTTTT. It is translated as CSAADFGKLFF.

In this sample, this clone turned up a few times. This sequence joins TRBV5-1 and TRBJ2-1; 10 bases map to TRBD2. V gave up 5 bases and J gave up 6 bases; unmatched junction bases: 8. This CDR3 has 15 amino acids. Germline values: CDR1 SGHRS, CDR2 YFSETQ. CDR3 residues: CASRNLAGAGNEQFF. Written as DNA, the CDR3 is TGCGCCAGCAGGAACCTAGCGGGAGCCGGCAATGAGCAGTTCTTC.

This chain uses TRBV28 with TRBJ2-7; D uncertain. The CDR3 spans 13 residues. V was trimmed by 1 base and J by 2 bases, leaving 6 bases between them. CDR1 and CDR2 (germline): MDHEN, SYDVKM. Written as DNA, the CDR3 is TGTGCCAGCAGTTTATCTGGCACCTACGAGCAGTACTTC. Protein sequence: CASSLSGTYEQYF.

V gene TRBV29-1 combines with J gene TRBJ2-7; D is undetermined. Germline V gives CDR1 SQVTM, CDR2 ANQGSEA. V gave up 4 bases and J gave up 0 bases, with 10 bases separating them. The CDR3 contains 13 residues. The CDR3 region has the DNA TGCAGCGTTGGATTAGCACACTCCTACGAGCAGTACTTC. It yields the protein CSVGLAHSYEQYF.